This TCR beta chain was identified in a study of blood T cell repertoires in COVID-19. The overall study: There were acute and convalescent COVID-19 samples, and they came from the United States, Italy and Spain. Nucleic acid was either cDNA or gDNA, and it came from T cells, B-cell-depleted T cells, or PBMCs.

Per germline, CDR1 MNHEY and CDR2 SVGEGT. V lost 2 bases and J 6 bases, leaving 8 bases between the germline ends. The CDR3 runs 12 residues. Authors' methods: From reference gene primer amplification, estimates of nucleated cell counts were derived. Some clones are missing from TCRdb's copy, which holds only in-frame ones; the method was immunoSEQ multiplex PCR. The V and J calls and the clone size are those of that table, but D and trimming were determined from the DNA. The data hold around 94,000 clones, with 84% observed a single time. The rearrangement links TRBV6-2 or TRBV6-3 to TRBJ2-7; D is unclear. Sequencing was carried out using peripheral blood. This clonotype was sampled from a man in his forties or fifties with active or convalescent COVID-19. DNA of the CDR3: TGTGCCAGCAGTTACGCAGTCAGCGAGCAGTACTTC. Translating it yields CASSYAVSEQYF.